This T cell receptor (beta chain) was captured in a study of blood T cell repertoires in COVID-19. Whole-study context: Whether acute or convalescent, the COVID-19 samples came from the United States, Italy and Spain. In each case, the material was cDNA or gDNA derived from T cells, B-cell-depleted T cells, or PBMCs.

V lost 8 bases, J lost 3 bases, and 17 bases lay in between. Germline V lookup: CDR1 SEHNR, CDR2 FQNEAQ (reference sequence). CDR3 length equals 16 residues. The repertoire was sequenced with immunoSEQ multiplex PCR; TCRdb's copy has only in-frame clones and lacks some. The data contain about 220,000 clones, under 90% of them singletons. This clone has only a few counts. This TCR was sampled from a man younger than 45 with active or convalescent COVID-19. The sequencing input was peripheral blood. The chain uses TRBV7-9 and TRBJ1-6, with a tentative D call TRBD1 (6 bases). The CDR3 region is CASRSKDSFYNSPLHF. In DNA, the CDR3 is TGTGCCAGCCGATCAAAGGACAGCTTCTATAATTCACCCCTCCACTTT.